The entry below describes one TCR beta chain. The data are from a study of blood T cell repertoires in COVID-19. Overall study: Samples taken during acute and convalescent COVID-19 were collected in the United States, Italy and Spain. PBMCs, B-cell-depleted T cells, or T cells provided the cDNA or gDNA that made up the material.

Original processing methods: Amplified reference gene primers provided the basis for estimating nucleated cell counts. Profiled with immunoSEQ multiplex PCR; TCRdb holds only in-frame clones, not every one. The V and J calls and clone size are taken from that table; D and trimming were inferred from the DNA. The sample lists approximately 470,000 clones, 80% to 90% seen once, with roughly 3.2% in the top ten. There are 14 residues in the CDR3. Sequenced material: peripheral blood. The chain has TRBV21-1 and TRBJ1-3; the table's TRBD1 call for D was not verified on the DNA. TRBV21-1 is deemed a pseudogene. The TCR sequence derives from a human donor in a cohort sampled during active COVID-19. The CDR3 here is CASGQSRSGNTIYF. Written as DNA, the CDR3 is TGTGCCAGCGGACAGTCGCGCTCTGGAAACACCATATATTTT.